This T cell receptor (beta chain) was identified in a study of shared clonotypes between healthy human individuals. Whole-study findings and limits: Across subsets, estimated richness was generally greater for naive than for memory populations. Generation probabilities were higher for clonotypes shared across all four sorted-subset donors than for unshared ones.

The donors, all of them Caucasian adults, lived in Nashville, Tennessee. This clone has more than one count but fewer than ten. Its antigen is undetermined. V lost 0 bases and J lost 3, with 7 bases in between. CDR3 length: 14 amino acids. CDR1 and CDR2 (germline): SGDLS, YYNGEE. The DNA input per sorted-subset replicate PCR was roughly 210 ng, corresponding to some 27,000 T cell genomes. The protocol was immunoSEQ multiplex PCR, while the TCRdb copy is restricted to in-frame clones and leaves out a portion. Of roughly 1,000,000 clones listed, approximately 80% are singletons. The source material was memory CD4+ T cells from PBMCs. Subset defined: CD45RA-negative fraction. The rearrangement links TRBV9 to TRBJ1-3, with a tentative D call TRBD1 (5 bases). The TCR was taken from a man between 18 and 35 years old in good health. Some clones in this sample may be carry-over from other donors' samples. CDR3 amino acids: CASSVDGGGNTIYF. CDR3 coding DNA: TGTGCCAGCAGCGTAGATGGGGGTGGAAACACCATATATTTT.